A selection of T cell receptor beta chains follows, all from one sample in a study of identical twins. TCRdb redid the calling of the 5' RACE reads with MiXCR, one entry per CDR3 protein. The sample yields hundreds of thousands of distinct CDR3 sequences, less than 9.5% seen once. The sequenced sample was memory (CD45RO+) T cells sorted from blood. The receptors here all came from a woman younger than 35 in good health. Each CDR3 is given with its conserved first and last residue. The D gene is left open where the match is weak. Not all rows give a size; the values are once, few, many and, for expanded clones, a class.

few TRBJ2-1 TRBD2 TRBV30 TGTGCCTGGGGTGGCGGGACTAGCAACTATGAGCAGTTCTTC CAWGGGTSNYEQFF
- TRBJ2-5 - TRBV7-2 TGTGCCAGCAGCTTAGACGTTCGGGGGACCCAGTACTTC CASSLDVRGTQYF
many TRBJ1-5 TRBD1 TRBV6-2/TRBV6-3 TGTGCCAGCAGTGACAGGGATCAGCCCCAGCATTTT CASSDRDQPQHF
- TRBJ2-1 TRBD1 TRBV20-1 TGCAGTGCTCAGCCAGGGACAGCATACAATGAGCAGTTCTTC CSAQPGTAYNEQFF
few TRBJ2-7 - TRBV6-1 TGTGCCAGCAGTGGCGAGGTAGGGTCCTACGAGCAGTACTTC CASSGEVGSYEQYF
many TRBJ2-7 - TRBV5-1 TGCGCCAGCAGCTATGACGGCTACGAGCAGTACTTC CASSYDGYEQYF
- TRBJ2-1 TRBD2 TRBV20-1 TGCAGTGCTAGAGGCCCAACTAGCGCCTACAATGAGCAGTTCTTC CSARGPTSAYNEQFF
many TRBJ2-1 TRBD2 TRBV7-7 TGTGCCAGCAGCTTAGCCAGGACTAGCGGGAGTCAGTTCTTC CASSLARTSGSQFF
- TRBJ1-1 - TRBV7-9 TGTGCCAGCATCATGGAGGCTGAAGCTTTCTTT CASIMEAEAFF
- TRBJ2-1 TRBD2 TRBV11-3 TGTGCCAGCAATCCCGCAGCGGGGACCTACAATGAGCAGTTCTTC CASNPAAGTYNEQFF
- TRBJ2-3 - TRBV2 TGTGCCAGCGCAAGGGGGGCGGGCACAGATACGCAGTATTTT CASARGAGTDTQYF
few TRBJ2-1 TRBD2 TRBV5-1 TGCGCCAGCAGCTTGGCGGTAGCGGGGAATTACAATGAGCAGTTCTTC CASSLAVAGNYNEQFF
many TRBJ2-3 - TRBV12-3/TRBV12-4 TGTGCCAGTACGAGCACAGATACGCAGTATTTT CASTSTDTQYF
few TRBJ1-5 - TRBV7-2 TGTGCCAGCAGCTTATCCCCCCGGCCAGGGCCGATGCCCCAGCATTTT CASSLSPRPGPMPQHF
few TRBJ2-1 TRBD2 TRBV4-2 TGTGCCAGCAGCCAAGAGCTAGCGGGGTCCTACAATGAGCAGTTCTTC CASSQELAGSYNEQFF
many TRBJ1-1 - TRBV2 TGTGCCAGCACGGGGGGGGCAGGGACTGAAGCTTTCTTT CASTGGAGTEAFF
few TRBJ2-1 - TRBV20-1 TGCAGTGCTAGCCGACCCAGGACTATGCCCTACAATGAGCAGTTCTTC CSASRPRTMPYNEQFF
- TRBJ1-1 - TRBV7-4 TGTGCCAGGGACGAAATGGACACTGAAGCTTTCTTT CARDEMDTEAFF
few TRBJ2-3 - TRBV30 TGTGCCTGGGGTTTAGGGGATACGCAGTATTTT CAWGLGDTQYF
many TRBJ1-5 - TRBV20-1 TGCAGTGCTATCCGGGCGTCGGGTGGGCCCCAGCATTTT CSAIRASGGPQHF
- TRBJ2-2 - TRBV11-2 TGTGCCAGCAGCTTATTCGCAGGATTGAGGGTCGGGGAGCTGTTTTTT CASSLFAGLRVGELFF
many TRBJ2-3 - TRBV5-1 TGCGCCAGCAGCTCGGTCGGGGGACCTAGCACCCCAGATACGCAGTATTTT CASSSVGGPSTPDTQYF
few TRBJ1-1 - TRBV10-3 TGTGCCATCAGGGAGCTTACTGAAGCTTTCTTT CAIRELTEAFF
few TRBJ1-1 - TRBV28 TGTGCCAGCAGTTTCATATCCCGAGCGGGGAGGACTGAAGCTTTCTTT CASSFISRAGRTEAFF
- TRBJ2-1 TRBD1 TRBV5-1 TGCGCCAGCAGCTTGGGCCGGAACCCCGGGACAGGCCCTAATGAGCAGTTCTTC CASSLGRNPGTGPNEQFF
few TRBJ2-4 - TRBV11-2 TGTGCCAGCAGCGACCCTAGGGGGGGTTCATTAGCCAAAAACATTCAGTACTTC CASSDPRGGSLAKNIQYF
- TRBJ1-6 - TRBV5-1 TGCGCCAGCACAGCGACAGGACATCAGTATTCTGGTACACCCCTCCACTTT CASTATGHQYSGTPLHF
- TRBJ2-7 - TRBV9 TGTGCCAGCAGCGTAGACGGGTGGGCTGACTACGAGCAGTACTTC CASSVDGWADYEQYF
few TRBJ2-2 TRBD2 TRBV29-1 TGCAGCGCCCAGACTAGCTCCGGCACCGGGGAGCTGTTTTTT CSAQTSSGTGELFF
few TRBJ2-2 TRBD1 TRBV5-5 TGTGCCAGCAGCCTTAGGACAGGGGCAAACACCGGGGAGCTGTTTTTT CASSLRTGANTGELFF
- TRBJ2-1 - TRBV5-1 TGCGCCAGCAGCCTGCTTGAGGGGTCCTACAATGAGCAGTTCTTC CASSLLEGSYNEQFF
- TRBJ2-1 - TRBV20-1 TGCAGTGCTAGAGTTCTCACTAGAGTGAACAATGAGCAGTTCTTC CSARVLTRVNNEQFF
- TRBJ2-5 TRBD2 TRBV10-3 TGTGCCATCAGTGCCTCGCCTCCGACTAGCGGGCAAGAGACCCAGTACTTC CAISASPPTSGQETQYF
few TRBJ2-2 - TRBV6-6 TGTGCCAGCACGGCCTTAGGCACCGGGGAGCTGTTTTTT CASTALGTGELFF
many TRBJ1-3 - TRBV5-1 TGCGCCAGCAGCCTTGAAGGCGGAGTAAACACCATATATTTT CASSLEGGVNTIYF
- TRBJ2-1 - TRBV3-1 TGTGCCAGCTGCCAAGAGGGAAGGGCAAACAATGAGCAGTTCTTC CASCQEGRANNEQFF
- TRBJ2-3 TRBD2 TRBV12-3/TRBV12-4 TGTGCCAGCAGTCCACAGACTAGCGGGTTGAGTGATACGCAGTATTTT CASSPQTSGLSDTQYF
many TRBJ2-1 - TRBV2 TGTGCCAGCAGCAAGAGTGGGGACTACAATGAGCAGTTCTTC CASSKSGDYNEQFF
- TRBJ2-3 TRBD2 TRBV10-1 TGCGCCAGCAGCGTTCAGCGGGGGAACACAGATACGCAGTATTTT CASSVQRGNTDTQYF
- TRBJ2-5 TRBD2 TRBV2 TGTGCCAGCATGGCGGGTAGCGGGTCCCAGTACTTC CASMAGSGSQYF
few TRBJ1-6 - TRBV6-5 TGTGCCAGCAGTTACAGTCTCCTGGCAGGGATTAATTCACCCCTCCACTTT CASSYSLLAGINSPLHF